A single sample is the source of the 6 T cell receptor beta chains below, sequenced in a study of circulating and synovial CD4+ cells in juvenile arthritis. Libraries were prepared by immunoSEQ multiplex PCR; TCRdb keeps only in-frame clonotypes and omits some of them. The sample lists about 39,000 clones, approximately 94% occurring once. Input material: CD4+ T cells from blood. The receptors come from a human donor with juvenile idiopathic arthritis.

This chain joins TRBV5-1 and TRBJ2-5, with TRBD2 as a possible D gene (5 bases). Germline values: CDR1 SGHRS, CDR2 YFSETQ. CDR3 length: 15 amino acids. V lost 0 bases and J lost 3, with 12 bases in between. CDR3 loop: CASSLGPTREETQYF. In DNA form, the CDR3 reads TGCGCCAGCAGCTTGGGTCCTACGAGGGAAGAGACCCAGTACTTC.

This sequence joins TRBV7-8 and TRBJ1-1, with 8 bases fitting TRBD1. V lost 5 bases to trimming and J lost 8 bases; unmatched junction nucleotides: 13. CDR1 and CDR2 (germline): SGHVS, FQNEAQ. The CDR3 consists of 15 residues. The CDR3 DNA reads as TGTGCCAGCAGCATCCATTTAAACAGGGGGTCAGAAGCTTTCTTT. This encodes CASSIHLNRGSEAFF.

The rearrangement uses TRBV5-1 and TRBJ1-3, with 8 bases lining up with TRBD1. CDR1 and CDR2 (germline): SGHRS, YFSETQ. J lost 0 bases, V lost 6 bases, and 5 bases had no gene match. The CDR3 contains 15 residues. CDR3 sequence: CASKPGGDSGNTIYF. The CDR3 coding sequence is TGCGCCAGCAAACCAGGGGGCGACTCTGGAAACACCATATATTTT.

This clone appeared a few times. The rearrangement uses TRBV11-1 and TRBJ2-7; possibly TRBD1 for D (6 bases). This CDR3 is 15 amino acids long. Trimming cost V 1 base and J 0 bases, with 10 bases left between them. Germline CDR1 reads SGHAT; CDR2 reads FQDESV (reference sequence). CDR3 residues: CASSLGQGPSYEQYF. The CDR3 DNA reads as TGTGCCAGCAGCTTAGGGCAGGGGCCCTCCTACGAGCAGTACTTC.

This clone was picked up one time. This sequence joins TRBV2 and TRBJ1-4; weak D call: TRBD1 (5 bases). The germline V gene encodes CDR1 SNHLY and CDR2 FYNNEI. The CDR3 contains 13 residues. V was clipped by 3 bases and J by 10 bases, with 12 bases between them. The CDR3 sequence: CASSDGGGGKLFF. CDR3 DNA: TGTGCCAGCAGTGATGGGGGGGGAGGAAAACTGTTTTTT.

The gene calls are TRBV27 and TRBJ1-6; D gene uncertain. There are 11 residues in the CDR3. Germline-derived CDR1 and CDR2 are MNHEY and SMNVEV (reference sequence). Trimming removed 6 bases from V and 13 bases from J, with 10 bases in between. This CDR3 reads CASSSRGPLHF. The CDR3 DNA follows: TGTGCCAGCAGCTCCCGCGGCCCCCTCCACTTT.